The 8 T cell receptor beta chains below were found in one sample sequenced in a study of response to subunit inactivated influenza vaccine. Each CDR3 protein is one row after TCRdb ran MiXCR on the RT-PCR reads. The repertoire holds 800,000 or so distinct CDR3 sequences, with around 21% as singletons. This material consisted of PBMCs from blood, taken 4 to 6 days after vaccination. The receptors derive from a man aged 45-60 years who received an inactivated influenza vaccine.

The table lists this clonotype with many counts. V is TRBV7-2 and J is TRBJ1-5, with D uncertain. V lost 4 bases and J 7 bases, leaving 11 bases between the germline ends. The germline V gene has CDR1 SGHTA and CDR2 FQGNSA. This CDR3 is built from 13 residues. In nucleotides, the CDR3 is TGTGCCAGCAGCTGGGCGGTGGACCAGCCCCAGCATTTT. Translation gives CASSWAVDQPQHF.

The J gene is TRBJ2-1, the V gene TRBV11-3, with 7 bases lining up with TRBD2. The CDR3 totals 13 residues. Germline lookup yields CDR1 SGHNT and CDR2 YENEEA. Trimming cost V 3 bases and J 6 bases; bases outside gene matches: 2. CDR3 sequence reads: CASSLGLPNEQFF. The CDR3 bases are TGTGCCAGCAGCTTGGGACTACCCAATGAGCAGTTCTTC.

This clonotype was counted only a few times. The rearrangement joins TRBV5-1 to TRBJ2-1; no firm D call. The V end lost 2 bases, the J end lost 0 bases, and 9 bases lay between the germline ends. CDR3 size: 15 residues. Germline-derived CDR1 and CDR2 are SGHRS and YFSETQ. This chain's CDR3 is CASSFYSFSYNEQFF. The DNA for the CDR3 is TGCGCCAGCAGCTTTTACAGCTTCTCCTACAATGAGCAGTTCTTC.

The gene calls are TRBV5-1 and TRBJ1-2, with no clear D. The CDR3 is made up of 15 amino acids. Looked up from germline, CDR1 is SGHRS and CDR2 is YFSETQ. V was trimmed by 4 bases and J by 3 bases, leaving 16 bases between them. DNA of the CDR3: TGCGCCAGCAGCAGACCGGGCCAAGGCGACTATGGCTACACCTTC. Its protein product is CASSRPGQGDYGYTF.

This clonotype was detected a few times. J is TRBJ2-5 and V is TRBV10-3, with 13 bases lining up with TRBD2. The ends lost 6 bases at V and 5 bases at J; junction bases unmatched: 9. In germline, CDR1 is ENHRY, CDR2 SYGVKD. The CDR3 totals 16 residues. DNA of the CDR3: TGTGCCATCAGCACCGGACTAGCGGGAGTCGGTGAGACCCAGTACTTC. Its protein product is CAISTGLAGVGETQYF.

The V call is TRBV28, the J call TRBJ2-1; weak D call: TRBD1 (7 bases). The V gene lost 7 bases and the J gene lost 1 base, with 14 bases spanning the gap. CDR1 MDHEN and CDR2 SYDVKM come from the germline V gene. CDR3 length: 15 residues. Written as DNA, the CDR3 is TGTGCCAGCACTCGGGCAGGGGGGTCCTACAATGAGCAGTTCTTC. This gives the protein CASTRAGGSYNEQFF.

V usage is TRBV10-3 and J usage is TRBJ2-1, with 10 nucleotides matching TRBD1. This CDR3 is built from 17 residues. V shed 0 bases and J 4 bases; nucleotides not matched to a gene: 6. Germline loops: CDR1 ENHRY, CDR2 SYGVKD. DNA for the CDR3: TGTGCCATCAGTGAGTCGGGGGGGACAGGGGTATACAATGAGCAGTTCTTC. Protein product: CAISESGGTGVYNEQFF.

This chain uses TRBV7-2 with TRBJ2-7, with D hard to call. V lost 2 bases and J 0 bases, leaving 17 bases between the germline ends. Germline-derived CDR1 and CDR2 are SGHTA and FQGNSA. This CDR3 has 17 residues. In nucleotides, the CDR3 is TGTGCCAGCAGCTTACAAGGCACGTATGGTCTCTCCTACGAGCAGTACTTC. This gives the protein CASSLQGTYGLSYEQYF.